A selection of T cell receptor beta chains follows, all from one sample in a study of cytomegalovirus exposure and HLA in healthy donors. Only in-frame clones appear in the TCRdb table, and some are missing; sequencing was by immunoSEQ multiplex PCR. The data show about 310,000 clones, with 88% seen just once and roughly 0.96% held by the top ten. Source material: PBMCs. These receptors came from a man between 25 and 39 years old in good health and CMV-seronegative. Both conserved end residues are part of each CDR3. A D gene is named only where the DNA matches it firmly. Size is stated for part of the rows, as once, few or many counts, or as a class when the clone is expanded.

TRBD1,-,TRBV7-2,TRBJ1-2,TGTGCCAGCAGCTACAGGGGATTCCCTTATGGCTACACCTTC,CASSYRGFPYGYTF
TRBD1,-,TRBV19,TRBJ2-7,TGTGCCAGTAGTCCGCGGACAGGGGGCACATCTTACGAGCAGTACTTC,CASSPRTGGTSYEQYF
TRBD2,-,TRBV27,TRBJ2-3,TGTGCCAGCAGTTTTTTAGCGGGGGGGCAAGATACGCAGTATTTT,CASSFLAGGQDTQYF
TRBD2,-,TRBV6-5,TRBJ2-5,TGTGCCAGCAGTTGGTTGACTAGCGGGGTGAAGGAGACCCAGTACTTC,CASSWLTSGVKETQYF
-,-,TRBV11-2,TRBJ2-3,TGTGCCAGCAGCTTAGGCCAGGGTTCAGATACGCAGTATTTT,CASSLGQGSDTQYF
TRBD1,-,TRBV19,TRBJ1-2,TGTGCCAGTAGTATAGGGGACAGGGGGGAAGATGGCTACACCTTC,CASSIGDRGEDGYTF
-,-,TRBV9,TRBJ2-1,TGTGCCAGCAGCGGCGCCGGGGGGCCGGCCCATGAGCAGTTCTTC,CASSGAGGPAHEQFF
-,-,TRBV6-1,TRBJ1-1,TGTGCCAGCAGTTACGGAGCTGAAGCTTTCTTT,CASSYGAEAFF
TRBD1,-,TRBV4-3,TRBJ1-2,TGCACCAGCAGCCAAGATTGGCAGGGGGTGTACTATGGCTACACCTTC,CTSSQDWQGVYYGYTF
-,-,TRBV5-5,TRBJ2-1,TGTGCCAGCAGCTTGGACAGTTACAATGAGCAGTTCTTC,CASSLDSYNEQFF
TRBD1,-,TRBV6-5,TRBJ2-5,TGTGCCAGCAGTCTCCCGGGACAGCCAGAGACCCAGTACTTC,CASSLPGQPETQYF
TRBD1,few,TRBV6-5,TRBJ1-2,TGTGCCAGCAGTTTCAGCCGGGACAGGGTGTATAGCTACACCTTC,CASSFSRDRVYSYTF
-,-,TRBV4-1,TRBJ1-1,TGCGCCAGCAGCCACCCTCGCGGCCAGAACACTGAAGCTTTCTTT,CASSHPRGQNTEAFF
-,-,TRBV13,TRBJ1-1,TGTGCCAGCAGCCAAGGGGACACCATGAACACTGAAGCTTTCTTT,CASSQGDTMNTEAFF
-,few,TRBV5-5,TRBJ1-2,TGTGCCAGCAGTAGTCAGGAATATAACTATGGCTACACCTTC,CASSSQEYNYGYTF
-,-,TRBV5-1,TRBJ2-1,TGCGCCAGCAGCCGGGACAACGAGCAGTTCTTC,CASSRDNEQFF
TRBD1,-,TRBV7-9,TRBJ1-5,TGTGCCAGCAGCCCGGACAGGGATCAGCCCCAGCATTTT,CASSPDRDQPQHF
TRBD2,few,TRBV27,TRBJ2-7,TGTGCCAGCAGAGGGAGGGGCCCAACCTACGAGCAGTACTTC,CASRGRGPTYEQYF
-,-,TRBV6-6,TRBJ1-2,TGTGCCAGCAGTTACCCCGATATAGGACTCTATGGCTACACCTTC,CASSYPDIGLYGYTF
-,-,TRBV6-1,TRBJ1-2,TGTGCCTGTGGGCGGGGAGCTAACTATGGCTACACCTTC,CACGRGANYGYTF
TRBD1,-,TRBV4-1,TRBJ1-5,TGCGCCAGCAGCACACGGGCGGACAGGGCCAATCAGCCCCAGCATTTT,CASSTRADRANQPQHF
-,-,TRBV10-1,TRBJ2-3,TGCGCCAGCAGCCTAAGTTCGGGGCGGGAAGATACGCAGTATTTT,CASSLSSGREDTQYF
-,-,TRBV13,TRBJ1-2,TGTGCCAGCAGCTTAAAGTCCCCAGGCTATGGCTACACCTTC,CASSLKSPGYGYTF
-,-,TRBV10-3,TRBJ1-5,TGTGCCATCAGTGAGTTGCGGGATAGTGGCAATCAGCCCCAGCATTTT,CAISELRDSGNQPQHF
TRBD2,-,TRBV18,TRBJ2-3,TGTGCCAGCTGTTCCTCGGTAGCGGGGGTTCCCCCCGGCACAGATACGCAGTATTTT,CASCSSVAGVPPGTDTQYF
-,-,TRBV27,TRBJ1-5,TGTGCCAGCAGTTTTCCAGGGGCGACCCAGCATTTT,CASSFPGATQHF
-,-,TRBV6-5,TRBJ2-5,TGTGCCAGCAGTCCCCATCCTTACTCCCCAGAGACCCAGTACTTC,CASSPHPYSPETQYF
TRBD2,-,TRBV6-5,TRBJ2-5,TGTGCCAGCAGTTATTACGTTCCCCGGGGGGGGACCCAGTACTTC,CASSYYVPRGGTQYF
-,-,TRBV7-9,TRBJ1-6,TGTGCCAGCAGCTTAGGAGGACACAATTCACCCCTCCACTTT,CASSLGGHNSPLHF
TRBD2,-,TRBV7-9,TRBJ2-5,TGTGCCAGCAGCAGACCCACTAGCGGGATACAAGAGACCCAGTACTTC,CASSRPTSGIQETQYF
TRBD1,once,TRBV2,TRBJ1-2,TGTGCCAGCAGTGACACAGGGGAATCATACTATGGCTACACCTTC,CASSDTGESYYGYTF
-,-,TRBV4-2,TRBJ1-2,TGTGCCAGCAGCCAAGGGCTCATGGGGGCGGTAGCTAACTATGGCTACACCTTC,CASSQGLMGAVANYGYTF
TRBD1,-,TRBV6-5,TRBJ2-5,TGTGCCAGCAGTTACAGTAGGGACAGGGCCTGGGAGACCCAGTACTTC,CASSYSRDRAWETQYF
-,-,TRBV6-1,TRBJ2-7,TGTGCCAGCGACAGGCATACCTACGAGCAGTACTTC,CASDRHTYEQYF
-,-,TRBV14,TRBJ1-2,TGTGCCAGCAGCCATGACCCAGGCTCTGGCTACACCTTC,CASSHDPGSGYTF
TRBD1,-,TRBV5-1,TRBJ1-2,TGCGCCAGCAGCTTAGGAGAGGGGGCGCGTGGCTATGGCTACACCTTC,CASSLGEGARGYGYTF
-,-,TRBV19,TRBJ1-2,TGTGCCAGTAGACCCCTCGGGGACTCAGATGGCTACACCTTC,CASRPLGDSDGYTF
-,-,TRBV11-2,TRBJ2-2,TGTGCCAGCACCCTGAATTCCGGGGGCACCGGGGAGCTGTTTTTT,CASTLNSGGTGELFF
-,-,TRBV10-3,TRBJ2-7,TGTGCCATCATGTCAGGGGAGGGAATGGAGCAGTACTTC,CAIMSGEGMEQYF
TRBD2,-,TRBV11-3,TRBJ2-5,TGTGCCAGCAGCTTAGGTGGTAGCGGGGGCCAAGAGACCCAGTACTTC,CASSLGGSGGQETQYF
-,-,TRBV5-6,TRBJ2-2,TGTGCCAGCAGCTTGGACCCAGGGGTTCCTGTCGGGGAGCTGTTTTTT,CASSLDPGVPVGELFF
TRBD1,-,TRBV5-1,TRBJ1-6,TGCGCCAGCAGCTTGGGGACAGGGGGTTCACCCCTCCACTTT,CASSLGTGGSPLHF
TRBD1,-,TRBV5-8,TRBJ1-1,TGTGCCAGCAGCATCGGACAGGGCGACACTGAAGCTTTCTTT,CASSIGQGDTEAFF
TRBD1,-,TRBV5-1,TRBJ2-1,TGCGCCAGCAGCCGGGCGGGACAGGGTAACTACAATGAGCAGTTCTTC,CASSRAGQGNYNEQFF
TRBD1,-,TRBV27,TRBJ2-5,TGTGCCAGCAGTTTATCTGGGACAGGAGACCAAGAGACCCAGTACTTC,CASSLSGTGDQETQYF
TRBD1,-,TRBV2,TRBJ1-1,TGTGCCAGCAGTGACAGGGGGCTCATCGACACTGAAGCTTTCTTT,CASSDRGLIDTEAFF
-,-,TRBV5-1,TRBJ1-2,TGCGCCAGCAGCAAGGGGGACGGAACTAACTATGGCTACACCTTC,CASSKGDGTNYGYTF
-,-,TRBV5-1,TRBJ2-3,TGCGCCAGCTCCGCTCCCGGGGGCACAGATACGCAGTATTTT,CASSAPGGTDTQYF